Sequencing of this T cell receptor (beta chain) was carried out in a study of blood T cell repertoires in COVID-19. Overall study context: Samples taken during acute and convalescent COVID-19 were collected in the United States, Italy and Spain. From T cells, B-cell-depleted T cells, or PBMCs came the material, which was cDNA or gDNA.

The germline V gene has CDR1 SGHVS and CDR2 FQNEAQ. The CDR3 totals 15 residues. V was shortened by 0 bases and J by 2 bases, with 9 bases between the two germline ends. This clone was picked up one time. The table came from immunoSEQ multiplex PCR; TCRdb's copy has only in-frame clones and leaves some out. The sample has roughly 49,000 clones, around 86% seen once. V gene TRBV7-8 combines with J gene TRBJ2-3, with a tentative D call TRBD2 (6 bases). This sequence originates from a man between 45 and 60 years old with active COVID-19. Sequencing used peripheral blood. The CDR3 reads CASSLAGLLTDTQYF. CDR3 sequence (DNA): TGTGCCAGCAGCTTAGCGGGACTCCTCACAGATACGCAGTATTTT.